This passage covers 17 T cell receptor beta chains from one sample sequenced in a study of T cell clones after liver transplantation. Sequenced by immunoSEQ multiplex PCR; TCRdb stores in-frame clones only, minus some. The table lists over 70,000 clones, 80% of them singletons. The starting material was CD4+ T cells from blood, obtained 12 months after liver transplant. These receptors all stem from a human patient who received a liver transplant. Some of these T cells may belong to the graft donor.

The chain couples TRBV11-1 to TRBJ2-3; TRBD1 matches 9 bases. V was pared by 5 bases and J by 3 bases, with 6 bases of the junction left unmatched. Germline values: CDR1 SGHAT, CDR2 FQDESV (reference sequence). This CDR3 has 15 amino acids. In DNA form, the CDR3 reads TGTGCCAGCAGCCCCCTCGGACAGGGGACAGATACGCAGTATTTT. It specifies CASSPLGQGTDTQYF.

The rearrangement links TRBV28 to TRBJ2-7; the D gene is possibly TRBD1 (6 bases). V was trimmed by 2 bases and J by 2 bases, leaving 13 bases between them. Looked up from germline, CDR1 is MDHEN and CDR2 is SYDVKM. This CDR3 has 15 amino acids. CDR3 in amino acids: CASSLEVQGPYEQYF. The DNA of the CDR3 is TGTGCCAGCAGTTTAGAGGTACAGGGACCCTACGAGCAGTACTTC. Full variable domain (rest looked up from reference TRBV28 and TRBJ2-7): DVKVTQSSRYLVKRTGEKVFLECVQDMDHENMFWYRQDPGLGLRLIYFSYDVKMKEKGDIPEGYSVSREKKERFSLILESASTNQTSMYLCASSLEVQGPYEQYFGPGTRLTVT.

CDR3 DNA: TGCGCCAGCAGCTCTCAGGGGGTGGAACGCGAGCAGTACTTC. This sequence encodes CASSSQGVEREQYF. V usage is TRBV5-1 and J usage is TRBJ2-7, with 7 bases matching TRBD1. Losses at the gene ends were 3 bases for V and 6 bases for J; bases not matched to a gene: 9. Germline-derived CDR1 and CDR2 are SGHRS and YFSETQ. CDR3 size: 14 residues.

This rearrangement joins TRBV6-5 to TRBJ1-4; D unclear. V shed 0 bases and J shed 8 bases, with 13 bases lying between them. The CDR3 runs to 15 residues. CDR1 MNHEY and CDR2 SVGAGI come from the germline V gene. The CDR3 sequence: CASSYSGKVGEKLFF. The DNA for the CDR3 is TGTGCCAGCAGTTACTCTGGGAAAGTAGGGGAAAAACTGTTTTTT.

This chain connects TRBV5-1 to TRBJ2-7; 7 positions match TRBD1. Germline V lookup: CDR1 SGHRS, CDR2 YFSETQ. V lost 0 bases to trimming and J lost 2 bases; unmatched junction nucleotides: 5. CDR3 length: 15 amino acids. CDR3 in amino acids: CASSLGGTVTYEQYF. The CDR3 bases are TGCGCCAGCAGCTTGGGTGGGACAGTAACCTACGAGCAGTACTTC.

The chain couples TRBV29-1 to TRBJ2-7; D remains ambiguous. CDR3 length equals 12 residues. Trimming removed 4 bases from V and 2 bases from J, with 9 bases in between. Germline V gene data show CDR1 as SQVTM and CDR2 as ANQGSEA. DNA for the CDR3: TGCAGCGTTGGGTTAAACACCTACGAGCAGTACTTC. It yields the protein CSVGLNTYEQYF.

V is TRBV16 and J is TRBJ1-1; TRBD1 aligns across 7 bases. Germline CDR1 KGHSY, CDR2 FQNENV. V shed 0 bases, J shed 3 bases, and the junction held 4 bases outside the gene matches. This CDR3 has 15 amino acids. Here the CDR3 reads CASSQSPGQYTEAFF. Written as DNA, the CDR3 is TGTGCCAGCAGCCAATCTCCGGGACAGTACACTGAAGCTTTCTTT.

V usage is TRBV10-2 and J usage is TRBJ1-2; D is unresolved. From germline, CDR1 is WSHSY and CDR2 SAAADI. The ends were cut back, 2 bases at V and 2 bases at J, with 12 bases in the middle. This CDR3 is built from 15 residues. The CDR3 reads CASSERPGHNYGYTF. The CDR3 nucleotides are TGCGCCAGCAGTGAGCGTCCTGGTCACAACTATGGCTACACCTTC.

The chain recombines TRBV7-9 with TRBJ1-3; maybe TRBD1 (5 bases). Per the germline V gene, CDR1 is SEHNR and CDR2 is FQNEAQ (reference sequence). V was cut by 8 bases and J by 4 bases, with 12 bases left in between. CDR3 size: 13 residues. The CDR3 bases are TGTGCCAGCTGGGGGGTCCCGGGAAACACCATATATTTT. It translates to CASWGVPGNTIYF.

This chain connects TRBV29-1 to TRBJ2-1, with no clear D. CDR1 and CDR2 (germline): SQVTM, ANQGSEA. The ends were cut back, 7 bases at V and 7 bases at J, with 14 bases in the middle. The CDR3 is 12 residues long. The CDR3 spells CSGALARNEQFF. In DNA form, the CDR3 reads TGCAGCGGAGCTTTAGCCCGGAATGAGCAGTTCTTC.

The rearrangement links TRBV10-2 to TRBJ2-3; TRBD2 agrees at 8 bases. Losses at the gene ends were 9 bases for V and 1 base for J; bases not matched to a gene: 3. The CDR3 totals 13 residues. From germline, CDR1 is WSHSY and CDR2 SAAADI. Written as DNA, the CDR3 is TGCGCCAGTCGGGGGGGTGGCACAGATACGCAGTATTTT. It specifies CASRGGGTDTQYF.

The V and J genes are TRBV4-3 and TRBJ1-5, with D possibly being TRBD1 (5 bases). Germline loops: CDR1 LGHNA, CDR2 YSLEER. V shed 0 bases and J shed 6 bases, with 18 bases lying between them. There are 17 residues in the CDR3. This CDR3 is CASSQDLTGGRGQPQHF. In DNA form, the CDR3 reads TGCGCCAGCAGCCAAGATTTAACAGGTGGTCGGGGTCAGCCCCAGCATTTT.

This chain connects TRBV7-2 to TRBJ2-1, with 15 bases matching TRBD2. Trimming at V came to 5 bases and at J to 11 bases, leaving 13 bases not matched to a gene. In germline, CDR1 is SGHTA, CDR2 FQGNSA. The CDR3 length is 17 residues. The CDR3 protein is CASSGGTSGRLVVQQFF. CDR3 DNA sequence: TGTGCCAGCAGCGGAGGGACTAGCGGGAGGCTTGTAGTACAGCAGTTCTTC.

The table lists this clone with a count of one. V and J are TRBV28 and TRBJ2-7, with D possibly being TRBD2 (6 bases). Germline values: CDR1 MDHEN, CDR2 SYDVKM. This CDR3 is built from 14 residues. V lost 8 bases and J lost 3, with 17 bases in between. The CDR3 loop is CASHGRLDYYEQYF. In DNA form, the CDR3 reads TGTGCCAGCCATGGGAGGTTAGACTACTACGAGCAGTACTTC. Filled out from reference TRBV28 and TRBJ2-7, the complete variable domain reads DVKVTQSSRYLVKRTGEKVFLECVQDMDHENMFWYRQDPGLGLRLIYFSYDVKMKEKGDIPEGYSVSREKKERFSLILESASTNQTSMYLCASHGRLDYYEQYFGPGTRLTVT.

This clone was recorded a few times. CDR3 DNA sequence: TGTGCCAGCAGCGACCCGGCTAAGTACAACGATGAGCAGTTCTTC. Translated: CASSDPAKYNDEQFF. The chain combines TRBV7-2 with TRBJ2-1; no clear D gene. Germline CDR1 and CDR2: SGHTA and FQGNSA. The CDR3 contains 15 residues. The V end was cut by 5 bases, the J end by 8 bases, with 19 bases between.

This chain links TRBV19 with TRBJ2-1; perhaps TRBD2 as D (7 bases). Germline assignment: CDR1 LNHDA and CDR2 SQIVND (reference sequence). The CDR3 is 16 amino acids. V was trimmed by 4 bases and J by 0 bases, leaving 13 bases between them. CDR3 in DNA: TGTGCCAGTAGTAAGGGGGGAGGGCCCTCCTACAATGAGCAGTTCTTC. It codes for CASSKGGGPSYNEQFF.

The chain joins TRBV7-6 to TRBJ2-1; 10 positions agree with TRBD2. The CDR3 covers 15 residues. Unmatched junction bases numbered 10, after V lost 4 bases and J lost 10 bases. In germline, CDR1 is SGHVS, CDR2 FNYEAQ. The CDR3 DNA follows: TGTGCCAGCAGCTATATCACTACGGGACTAGCGGAGCAGTTCTTC. The encoded protein is CASSYITTGLAEQFF.